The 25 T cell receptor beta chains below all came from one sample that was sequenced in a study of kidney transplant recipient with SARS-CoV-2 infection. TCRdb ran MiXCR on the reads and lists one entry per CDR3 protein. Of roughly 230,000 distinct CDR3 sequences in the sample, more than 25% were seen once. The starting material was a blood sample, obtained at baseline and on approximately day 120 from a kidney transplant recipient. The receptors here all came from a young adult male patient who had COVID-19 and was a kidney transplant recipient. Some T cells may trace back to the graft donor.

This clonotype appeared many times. CDR3 sequence: CASSPSETSVGHEQFF. CDR3 nucleotides: TGTGCCAGCAGCCCCTCCGAAACTAGCGTCGGCCATGAGCAGTTCTTC. The chain joins TRBV4-2 to TRBJ2-1; 7 bases match TRBD2. V gave up 4 bases and J gave up 8 bases; unmatched junction bases: 14. From germline, CDR1 is LGHNA and CDR2 YNFKEQ. The CDR3 contains 16 residues.

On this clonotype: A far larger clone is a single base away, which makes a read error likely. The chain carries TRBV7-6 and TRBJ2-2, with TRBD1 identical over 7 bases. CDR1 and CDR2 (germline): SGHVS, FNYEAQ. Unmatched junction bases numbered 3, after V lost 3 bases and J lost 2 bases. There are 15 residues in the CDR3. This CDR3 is CASSFGTANTGELFF. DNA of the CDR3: TGTGCCAGCAGCTTTGGGACAGCAAACACCGGGGAGCTGTTTTTT.

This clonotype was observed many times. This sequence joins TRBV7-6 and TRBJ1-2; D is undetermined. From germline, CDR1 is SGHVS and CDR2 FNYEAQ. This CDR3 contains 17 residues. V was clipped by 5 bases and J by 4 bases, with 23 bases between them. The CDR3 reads CASSLDAESQKTYGYTF. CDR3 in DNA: TGTGCCAGCAGCCTCGACGCTGAATCTCAAAAGACCTATGGCTACACCTTC.

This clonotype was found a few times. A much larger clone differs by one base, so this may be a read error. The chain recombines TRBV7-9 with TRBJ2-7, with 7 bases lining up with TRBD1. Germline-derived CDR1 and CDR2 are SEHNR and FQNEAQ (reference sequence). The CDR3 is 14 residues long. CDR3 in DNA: TGTGCCAGCGGCTTAGCAGACAGGGTCTACGAGCAGTACTTC. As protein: CASGLADRVYEQYF.

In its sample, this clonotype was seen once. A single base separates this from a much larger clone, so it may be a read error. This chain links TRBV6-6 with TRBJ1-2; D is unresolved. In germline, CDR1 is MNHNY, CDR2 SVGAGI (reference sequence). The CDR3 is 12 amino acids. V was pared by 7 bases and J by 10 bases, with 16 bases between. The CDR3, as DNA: TGTGCCAGCACCTGGTCGGTTGGCGTCTACACCTTC. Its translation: CASTWSVGVYTF.

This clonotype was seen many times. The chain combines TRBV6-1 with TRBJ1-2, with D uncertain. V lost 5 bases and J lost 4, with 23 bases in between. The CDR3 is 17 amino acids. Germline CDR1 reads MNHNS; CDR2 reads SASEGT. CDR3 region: CASSQPQGGRKTYGYTF. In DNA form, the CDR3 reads TGTGCCAGCAGTCAACCTCAAGGTGGGAGAAAGACCTATGGCTACACCTTC.

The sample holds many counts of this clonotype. This chain's CDR3 is CASSQYLAGASSYEQYF. The CDR3 coding sequence is TGCGCCAGCAGCCAGTACCTGGCTGGCGCGAGCTCCTACGAGCAGTACTTC. The rearrangement uses TRBV4-3 and TRBJ2-7; D call uncertain. Looked up from germline, CDR1 is LGHNA and CDR2 is YSLEER. CDR3 length: 17 amino acids. Trimming shortened V by 3 bases and J by 0 bases, and 18 bases separated the two germline ends.

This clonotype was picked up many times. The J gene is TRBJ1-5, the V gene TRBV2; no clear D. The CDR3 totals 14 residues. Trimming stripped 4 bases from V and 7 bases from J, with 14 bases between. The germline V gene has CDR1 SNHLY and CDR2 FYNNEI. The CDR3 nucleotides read TGTGCCAGCAGTGGGGGAGGGAGGCGGCAGCCCCAGCATTTT. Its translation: CASSGGGRRQPQHF. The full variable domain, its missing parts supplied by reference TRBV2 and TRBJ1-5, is EPEVTQTPSHQVTQMGQEVILRCVPISNHLYFYWYRQILGQKVEFLVSFYNNEISEKSEIFDDQFSVERPDGSNFTLKIRSTKLEDSAMYFCASSGGGRRQPQHFGDGTRLSIL.

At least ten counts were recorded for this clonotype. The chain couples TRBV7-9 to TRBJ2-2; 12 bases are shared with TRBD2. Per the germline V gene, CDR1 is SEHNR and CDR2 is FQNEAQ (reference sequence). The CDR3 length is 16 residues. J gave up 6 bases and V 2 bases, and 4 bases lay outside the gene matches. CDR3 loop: CASSLRLAGGPGELFF. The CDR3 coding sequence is TGTGCCAGCAGCTTAAGGCTAGCGGGAGGGCCCGGGGAGCTGTTTTTT.

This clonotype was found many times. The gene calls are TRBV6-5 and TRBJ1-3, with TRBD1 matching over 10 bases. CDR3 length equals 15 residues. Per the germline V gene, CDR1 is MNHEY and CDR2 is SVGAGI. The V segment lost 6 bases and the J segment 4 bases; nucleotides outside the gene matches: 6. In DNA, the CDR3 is TGTGCCAGCAGCCCAGGGACAGGGGACGGAAACACCATATATTTT. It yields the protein CASSPGTGDGNTIYF.

DNA for the CDR3: TGTGCCAGCAGTTACTCGTCCGACAATGAGCAGTTCTTC. Translating gives CASSYSSDNEQFF. This sequence joins TRBV6-6 and TRBJ2-1; no clear D gene. Germline assignment: CDR1 MNHNY and CDR2 SVGAGI (reference sequence). Between the trimmed V and J ends, which lost 0 bases and 5 bases, there was a span of 5 bases. The CDR3 spans 13 residues.

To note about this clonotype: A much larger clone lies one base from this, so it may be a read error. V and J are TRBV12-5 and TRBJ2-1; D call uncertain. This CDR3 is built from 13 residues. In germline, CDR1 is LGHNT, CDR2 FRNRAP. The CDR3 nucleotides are TGTGCTAGTAGTTTGAGCCCAGACAATGAGCAGTTCTTC. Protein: CASSLSPDNEQFF. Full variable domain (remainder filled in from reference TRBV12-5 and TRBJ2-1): DARVTQTPRHKVTEMGQEVTMRCQPILGHNTVFWYRQTMMQGLELLAYFRNRAPLDDSGMPKDRFSAEMPDATLATLKIQPSEPRDSAVYFCASSLSPDNEQFFGPGTRLTVL.

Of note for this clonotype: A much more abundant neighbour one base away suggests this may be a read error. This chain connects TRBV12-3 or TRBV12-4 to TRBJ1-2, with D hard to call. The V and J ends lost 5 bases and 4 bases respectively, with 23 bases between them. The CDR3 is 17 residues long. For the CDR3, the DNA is TGTGCCAGCAGTGCGTTCCTCAGCCTCCGAAAGACCTATGGCTACACCTTC. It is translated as CASSAFLSLRKTYGYTF.

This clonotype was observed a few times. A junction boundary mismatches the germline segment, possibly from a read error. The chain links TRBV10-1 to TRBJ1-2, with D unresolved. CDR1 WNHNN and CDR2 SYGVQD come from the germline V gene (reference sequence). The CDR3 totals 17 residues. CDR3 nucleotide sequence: TGCGCCATCAGTATCCGAACAAGATCGCGAAAGACCTATGGCTACACCTTC. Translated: CAISIRTRSRKTYGYTF.

Here the CDR3 reads CARELIWLQQRKNIQYF. The CDR3 bases are TGTGCCAGAGAACTGATCTGGCTACAGCAAAGAAAAAACATTCAGTACTTC. The chain carries TRBV21-1 and TRBJ2-4. TRBV21-1 is labeled a pseudogene. There are 17 residues in the CDR3.

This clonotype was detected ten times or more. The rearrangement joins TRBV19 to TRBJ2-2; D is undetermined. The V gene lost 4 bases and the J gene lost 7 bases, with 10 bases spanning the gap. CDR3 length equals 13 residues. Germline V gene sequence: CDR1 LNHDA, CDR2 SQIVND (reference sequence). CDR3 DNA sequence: TGTGCCAGTAGTAAAAGGGATGGCGGGGAGCTGTTTTTT. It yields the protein CASSKRDGGELFF. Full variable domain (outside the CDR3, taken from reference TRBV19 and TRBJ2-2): DGGITQSPKYLFRKEGQNVTLSCEQNLNHDAMYWYRQDPGQGLRLIYYSQIVNDFQKGDIAEGYSVSREKKESFPLTVTSAQKNPTAFYLCASSKRDGGELFFGEGSRLTVL.

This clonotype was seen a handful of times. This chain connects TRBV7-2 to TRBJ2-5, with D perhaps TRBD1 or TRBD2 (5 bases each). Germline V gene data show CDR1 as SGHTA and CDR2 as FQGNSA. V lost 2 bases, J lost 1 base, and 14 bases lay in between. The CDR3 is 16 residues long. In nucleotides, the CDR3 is TGTGCCAGCAGCTTAATCGGGGCCACCGTCCAAGAGACCCAGTACTTC. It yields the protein CASSLIGATVQETQYF.

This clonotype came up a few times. Here the CDR3 reads CASSPRGGSTDTQYF. The CDR3 DNA reads as TGTGCCAGCTCACCAAGGGGCGGGTCCACAGATACGCAGTATTTT. The chain links TRBV18 to TRBJ2-3; either TRBD1 or TRBD2 may fit D (5 bases each). This CDR3 spans 15 amino acids. V was pared by 2 bases and J by 2 bases, with 11 bases between. Germline V CDR1 and CDR2: KGHSH, LQKENI.

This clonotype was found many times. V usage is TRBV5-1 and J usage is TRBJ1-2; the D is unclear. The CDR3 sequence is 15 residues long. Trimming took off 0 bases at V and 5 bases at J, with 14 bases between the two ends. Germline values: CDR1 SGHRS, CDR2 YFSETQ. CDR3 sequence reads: CASSLAPTEPYGYTF. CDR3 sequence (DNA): TGCGCCAGCAGCTTGGCCCCGACGGAACCGTATGGCTACACCTTC.

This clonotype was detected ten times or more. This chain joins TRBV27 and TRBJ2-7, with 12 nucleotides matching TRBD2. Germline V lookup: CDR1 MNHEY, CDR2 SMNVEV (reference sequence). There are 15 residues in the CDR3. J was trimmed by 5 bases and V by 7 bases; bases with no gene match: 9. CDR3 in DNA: TGTGCCAGCAACCCCAGACTAGCGGGAGTCCACGAGCAGTACGTC. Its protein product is CASNPRLAGVHEQYV.

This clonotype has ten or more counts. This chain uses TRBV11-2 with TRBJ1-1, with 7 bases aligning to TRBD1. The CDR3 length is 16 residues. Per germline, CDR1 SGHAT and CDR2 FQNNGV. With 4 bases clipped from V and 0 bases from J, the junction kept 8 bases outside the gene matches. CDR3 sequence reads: CASSSRGGQMNTEAFF. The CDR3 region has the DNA TGTGCCAGCAGCTCTAGAGGGGGACAGATGAACACTGAAGCTTTCTTT.

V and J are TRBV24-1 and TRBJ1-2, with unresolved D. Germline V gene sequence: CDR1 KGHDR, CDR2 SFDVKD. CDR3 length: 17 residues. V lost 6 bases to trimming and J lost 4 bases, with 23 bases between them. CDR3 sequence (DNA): TGTGCCACCAGTCCGATGGCTAGTACCAGAAAGACCTATGGCTACACCTTC. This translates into CATSPMASTRKTYGYTF.

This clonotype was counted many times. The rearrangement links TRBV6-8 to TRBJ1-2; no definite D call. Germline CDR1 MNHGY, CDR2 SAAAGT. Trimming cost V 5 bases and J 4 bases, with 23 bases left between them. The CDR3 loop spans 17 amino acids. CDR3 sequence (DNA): TGTGCCAGCAGTGGGTGCGGACGCTCTAGAAAGACCTATGGCTACACCTTC. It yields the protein CASSGCGRSRKTYGYTF.

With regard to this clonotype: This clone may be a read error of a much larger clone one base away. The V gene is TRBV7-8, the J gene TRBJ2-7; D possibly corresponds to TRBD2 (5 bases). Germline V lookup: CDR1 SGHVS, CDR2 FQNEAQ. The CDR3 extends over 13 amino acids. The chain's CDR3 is CAGSPREGSEQYF. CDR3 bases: TGTGCCGGCAGCCCCCGCGAGGGTTCCGAGCAGTACTTC.

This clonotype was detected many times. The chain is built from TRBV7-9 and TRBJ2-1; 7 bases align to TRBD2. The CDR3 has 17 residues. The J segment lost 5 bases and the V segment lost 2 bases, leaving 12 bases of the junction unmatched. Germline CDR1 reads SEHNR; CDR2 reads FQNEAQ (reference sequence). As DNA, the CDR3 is TGTGCCAGCAGCTTATCCCTTGGGGGGGTCGGGGACAATGAGCAGTTCTTC. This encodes CASSLSLGGVGDNEQFF.